This TCR beta chain was identified in a study of T cell responses to AZD1222 COVID-19 vaccine. Notes on this clone: Antigen unknown.

There are 12 residues in the CDR3. CDR1 and CDR2 from the germline V gene are GTSNPN and SVGIG (reference sequence). The V and J ends lost 4 bases and 2 bases respectively, with 9 bases between them. Study-wide results and caveats: Vaccine-associated CD4 TCRs ranged over spike, dominating at 160-218 and 743-854.

The assay was immunoSEQ multiplex PCR, and TCRdb's table has in-frame clones only and misses some. The data show 100,000 to 150,000 clones, about nine tenths seen once. The sequence was obtained from an adult in good health. The rearrangement joins TRBV30 to TRBJ2-7; no reliable D call. The sequences come from peripheral blood, collected on day 0 of AZD1222 vaccination. The CDR3 reads CAWMDVAYEQYF. The CDR3 DNA reads as TGTGCCTGGATGGACGTTGCCTACGAGCAGTACTTC.